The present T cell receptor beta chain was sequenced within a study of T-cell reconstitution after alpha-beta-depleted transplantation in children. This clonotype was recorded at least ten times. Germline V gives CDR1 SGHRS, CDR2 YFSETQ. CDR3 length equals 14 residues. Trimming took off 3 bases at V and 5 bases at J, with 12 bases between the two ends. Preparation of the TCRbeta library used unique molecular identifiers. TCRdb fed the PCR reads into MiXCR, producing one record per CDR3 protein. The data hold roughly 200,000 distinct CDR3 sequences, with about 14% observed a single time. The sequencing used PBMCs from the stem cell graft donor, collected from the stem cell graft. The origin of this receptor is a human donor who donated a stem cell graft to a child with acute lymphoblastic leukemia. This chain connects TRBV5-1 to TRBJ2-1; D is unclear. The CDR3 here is CASSSQGRDNEQFF. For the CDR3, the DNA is TGCGCCAGCAGCTCCCAAGGACGGGACAATGAGCAGTTCTTC.